This T cell receptor beta chain was identified during a study of blood T cell repertoires in COVID-19. The wider study: Researchers got acute and convalescent COVID-19 samples from the United States, Italy and Spain. From T cells, B-cell-depleted T cells, or PBMCs came the material, which was cDNA or gDNA.

Per the original methods: Amplification from reference gene primers served as the basis for estimated nucleated cell counts. TCRdb's copy holds only in-frame clones and misses some; the assay was immunoSEQ multiplex PCR. That table gives V, J and clone size, and the DNA gave D and trimming. This table holds almost 400,000 clones, 85% to 90% found once. Cohort 3 donors counted as recovered after two negative PCRs, clearance, or resolved symptoms. Sequenced: PBMCs or T cells enriched from blood (not recorded which). This TCR was sampled from a woman under 40 who had recovered from COVID-19.

The DNA of the CDR3 is TGTGCCAGCAGCCCTTACTCTGGGGCCAACGTCCTGACTTTC. Residues: CASSPYSGANVLTF. The chain employs TRBV11-1 and TRBJ2-6; no definite D call. Germline V gives CDR1 SGHAT, CDR2 FQDESV (reference sequence). V lost 5 bases and J lost 0, with 5 bases in between. This CDR3 spans 14 amino acids.